This T cell receptor beta chain originates from a study of blood T cell repertoires in COVID-19. Study overall: The analysed material was cDNA or gDNA that came from T cells, B-cell-depleted T cells, or PBMCs.

Germline CDR1 SEHNR, CDR2 FQNEAQ (reference sequence). CDR3 size: 14 residues. V was clipped by 0 bases and J by 8 bases, with 10 bases between them. This clone appeared a few times. Clinical history as reported by participants underpinned cohort assignment. The method was immunoSEQ multiplex PCR; TCRdb's version includes in-frame clones alone and lacks a portion of them. The data contain 290,000 or so clones, roughly nine tenths of them singletons. The chain employs TRBV7-9 and TRBJ1-4; D unresolved. Sequenced: PBMCs or T cells enriched from blood (not recorded which). This TCR was recovered from a woman between 18 and 30 years old who had recovered from COVID-19. The CDR3 protein is CASSLAQNTEKLFF. The CDR3 nucleotides read TGTGCCAGCAGCTTAGCACAGAACACCGAAAAACTGTTTTTT.